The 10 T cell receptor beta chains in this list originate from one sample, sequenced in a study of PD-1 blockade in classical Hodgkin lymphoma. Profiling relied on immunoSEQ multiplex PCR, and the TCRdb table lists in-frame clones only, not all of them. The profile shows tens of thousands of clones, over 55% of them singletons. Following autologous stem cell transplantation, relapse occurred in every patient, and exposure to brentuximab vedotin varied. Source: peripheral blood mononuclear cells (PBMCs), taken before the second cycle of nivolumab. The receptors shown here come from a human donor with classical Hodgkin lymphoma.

CDR3 nucleotides: TGTGCCAGCACCGTCTCCCCCTCTAACACTGAAGCTTTCTTT. Amino acids: CASTVSPSNTEAFF. The genes are TRBV6-5 and TRBJ1-1, with D hard to call. V lost 7 bases and J lost 2, with 14 bases in between. Germline V gene data show CDR1 as MNHEY and CDR2 as SVGAGI. This CDR3 comprises 14 residues.

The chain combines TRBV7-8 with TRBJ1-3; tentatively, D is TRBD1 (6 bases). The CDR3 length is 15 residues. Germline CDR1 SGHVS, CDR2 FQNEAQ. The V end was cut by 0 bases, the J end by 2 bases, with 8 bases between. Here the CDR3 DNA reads TGTGCCAGCAGCTTAGCCGGGACAACTGGAAACACCATATATTTT. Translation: CASSLAGTTGNTIYF.

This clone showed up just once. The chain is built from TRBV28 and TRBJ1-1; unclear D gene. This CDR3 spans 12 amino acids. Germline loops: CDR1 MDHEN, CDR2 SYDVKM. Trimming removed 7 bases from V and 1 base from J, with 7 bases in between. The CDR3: CASTPGNTEAFF. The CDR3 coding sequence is TGTGCCAGCACCCCGGGGAACACTGAAGCTTTCTTT.

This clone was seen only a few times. CDR3 residues: CATSRASGYNEQFF. For the CDR3, the DNA is TGTGCCACCAGCAGAGCTTCGGGCTACAATGAGCAGTTCTTC. The chain couples TRBV15 to TRBJ2-1; D remains ambiguous. Germline CDR1 and CDR2: LNHNV and YYDKDF (reference sequence). This CDR3 is 14 amino acids long. V was pared by 1 base and J by 3 bases, with 7 bases between.

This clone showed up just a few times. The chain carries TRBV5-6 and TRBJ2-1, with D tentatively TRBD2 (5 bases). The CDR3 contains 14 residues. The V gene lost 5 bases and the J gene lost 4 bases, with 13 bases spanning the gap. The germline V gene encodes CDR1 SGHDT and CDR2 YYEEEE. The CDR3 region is CASSGSVPYNEQFF. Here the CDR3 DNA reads TGTGCCAGCAGTGGGAGCGTCCCTTACAATGAGCAGTTCTTC.

For the CDR3, the DNA is TGTGCCAGCAGCTTGGGGACGGAACCCCTCCACTTT. As protein: CASSLGTEPLHF. The chain has TRBV5-6 and TRBJ1-6; no firm D call. The CDR3 totals 12 residues. The germline V gene encodes CDR1 SGHDT and CDR2 YYEEEE. The V end was cut by 0 bases, the J end by 12 bases, with 7 bases between.

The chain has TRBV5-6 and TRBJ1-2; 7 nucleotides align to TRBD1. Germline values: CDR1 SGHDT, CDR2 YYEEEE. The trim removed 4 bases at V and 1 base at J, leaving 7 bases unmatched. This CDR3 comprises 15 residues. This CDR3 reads CASSPRTGINYGYTF. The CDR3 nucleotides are TGTGCCAGCAGCCCCCGGACAGGAATTAACTATGGCTACACCTTC.

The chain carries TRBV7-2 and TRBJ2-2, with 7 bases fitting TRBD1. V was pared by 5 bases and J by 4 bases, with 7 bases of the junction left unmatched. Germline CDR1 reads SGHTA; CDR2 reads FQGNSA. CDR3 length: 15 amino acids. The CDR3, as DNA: TGTGCCAGCAGCCCGGGACAGTGGACCACCGGGGAGCTGTTTTTT. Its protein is CASSPGQWTTGELFF. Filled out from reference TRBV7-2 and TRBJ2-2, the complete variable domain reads GAGVSQSPSNKVTEKGKDVELRCDPISGHTALYWYRQSLGQGLEFLIYFQGNSAPDKSGLPSDRFSAERTGGSVSTLTIQRTQQEDSAVYLCASSPGQWTTGELFFGEGSRLTVL.

The CDR3 DNA sequence: TGCGCCAGCAGCCAACAAATCCGGGTCAACTATGGCTACACCTTC. It yields the protein CASSQQIRVNYGYTF. The chain couples TRBV4-1 to TRBJ1-2, with D uncertain. The CDR3 runs 15 residues. V gave up 2 bases and J gave up 2 bases, with 12 bases separating them. In germline, CDR1 is MGHRA, CDR2 YSYEKL.

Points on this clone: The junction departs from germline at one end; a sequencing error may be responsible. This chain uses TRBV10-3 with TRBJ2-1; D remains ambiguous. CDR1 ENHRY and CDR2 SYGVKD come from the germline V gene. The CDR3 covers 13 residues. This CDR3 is CATSSSEDNEQFF. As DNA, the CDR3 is TGTGCCACCAGTTCCTCAGAGGACAATGAGCAGTTCTTC.